These 21 T cell receptor beta chains originate from one sample sequenced in a study of CD8 T cells in Susac syndrome. The authors reverse transcribed roughly 0.5 to 1 ug RNA with random hexamers. TCRdb fed the immunoSEQ multiplex PCR reads into MiXCR, producing one record per CDR3 protein. The table has 250,000 to 300,000 distinct CDR3 sequences, around 83% seen once. The sample was CD8+ T cells from PBMCs. Every receptor here comes from a human donor with multiple sclerosis.

The chain couples TRBV6-1 to TRBJ2-7; D remains ambiguous. Trimming shortened V by 7 bases and J by 3 bases, and 19 bases separated the two germline ends. Germline CDR1 is MNHNS and CDR2 is SASEGT. This CDR3 region has 15 residues. The chain's CDR3 is CASNVRQEIHYEQYF. CDR3 nucleotides: TGTGCCAGCAATGTTCGGCAGGAGATTCACTACGAGCAGTACTTC.

The V and J genes are TRBV5-6 and TRBJ2-1, with TRBD2 matching 10 bases. The trim removed 4 bases at V and 1 base at J, leaving 20 bases unmatched. Germline V gives CDR1 SGHDT, CDR2 YYEEEE. The length of the CDR3 is 21 residues. CDR3 coding DNA: TGTGCCAGCAGCACCACAGGGGTGATGGCTAGCGGGAGCGGGTCCTACAATGAGCAGTTCTTC. Translated, it gives CASSTTGVMASGSGSYNEQFF.

The chain has TRBV19 and TRBJ2-2, with D perhaps TRBD2 (6 bases). Germline V gene lookup returns CDR1 LNHDA and CDR2 SQIVND (reference sequence). Trimming removed 4 bases from V and 10 bases from J, with 16 bases in between. The CDR3 has 14 amino acids. The CDR3 DNA reads TGTGCCAGTAGTAACACCCGGAGGGGAGAGGAGCTGTTTTTT. Translated: CASSNTRRGEELFF.

The chain has TRBV28 and TRBJ2-7, with 8 bases lining up with TRBD1. The trim removed 6 bases at V and 1 base at J, leaving 11 bases unmatched. The CDR3 has 16 residues. The germline V gene has CDR1 MDHEN and CDR2 SYDVKM. The CDR3, as DNA: TGTGCCAGCAGCAACCCCGGGGGACAGGTTTCCTACGAGCAGTACTTC. Residues: CASSNPGGQVSYEQYF.

This clonotype was seen a single time. The chain is built from TRBV7-9 and TRBJ2-2; D is unclear. Deletions cut 5 bases from V and 5 bases from J, with 12 bases between. Germline loops: CDR1 SEHNR, CDR2 FQNEAQ (reference sequence). The CDR3 extends over 14 amino acids. The CDR3 region has the DNA TGTGCCAGCAGCCCCTGGAGTCGTACCGGGGAGCTGTTTTTT. This encodes CASSPWSRTGELFF.

The CDR3 nucleotides are TGCAGTGCCTACGGACTAGCGGGAGAGAGGCACTACGAGCAGTACTTC. Protein sequence: CSAYGLAGERHYEQYF. The chain employs TRBV20-1 and TRBJ2-7, with 13 bases lining up with TRBD2. Unmatched junction bases numbered 11, after V lost 6 bases and J lost 3 bases. CDR1 and CDR2 from the germline V gene are DFQATT and SNEGSKA (reference sequence). The CDR3 has 16 amino acids.

This sequence joins TRBV12-3 or TRBV12-4 and TRBJ2-5; a possible D gene is TRBD1 (7 bases). The V end was cut by 5 bases, the J end by 3 bases, with 13 bases between. CDR3 size: 14 residues. This CDR3 reads CASSRQGGKETQYF. The CDR3, as DNA: TGTGCCAGCAGTCGACAGGGCGGGAAAGAGACCCAGTACTTC.

This clonotype was observed a single time. This chain joins TRBV29-1 and TRBJ1-2; TRBD1 is a possible D gene (5 bases). Per germline, CDR1 SQVTM and CDR2 ANQGSEA. V lost 4 bases and J 6 bases, leaving 6 bases between the germline ends. The CDR3 spans 10 residues. CDR3 nucleotides: TGCAGCGTTGTAGGGGATGGCTACACCTTC. This encodes CSVVGDGYTF.

This CDR3 is CASSSELAEEETQYF. In DNA form, the CDR3 reads TGTGCCAGCAGCTCCGAACTAGCGGAGGAAGAGACCCAGTACTTC. The chain joins TRBV7-9 to TRBJ2-5; 8 bases agree with TRBD2. This CDR3 region has 15 residues. The V segment lost 4 bases and the J segment 3 bases; nucleotides outside the gene matches: 7. CDR1 and CDR2 from the germline V gene are SEHNR and FQNEAQ (reference sequence).

The chain carries TRBV5-1 and TRBJ2-7; the match to TRBD2 covers 9 bases. The germline gives CDR1 SGHRS, CDR2 YFSETQ. V trimming: 0 bases; J trimming: 7 bases; junction bases outside the gene matches: 8. The CDR3 is 15 amino acids. The CDR3 is CASSLGLAETREQYF. CDR3 bases: TGCGCCAGCAGCTTGGGACTAGCGGAAACAAGAGAGCAGTACTTC.

This rearrangement joins TRBV30 to TRBJ2-7; the D is unclear. The germline V gene encodes CDR1 GTSNPN and CDR2 SVGIG (reference sequence). The length of the CDR3 is 14 residues. Trimming stripped 3 bases from V and 2 bases from J, with 14 bases between. CDR3 nucleotide sequence: TGTGCCTGGAGGGGGTATGACATACCCTACGAGCAGTACTTC. This sequence encodes CAWRGYDIPYEQYF.

The gene calls are TRBV19 and TRBJ1-5, with 8 bases lining up with TRBD1. CDR3 length: 14 amino acids. The V gene's germline CDR1 is LNHDA and CDR2 SQIVND (reference sequence). V lost 11 bases to trimming and J lost 6 bases; unmatched junction nucleotides: 12. CDR3 in DNA: TGTGCCGCCCCCCCAGGGGGCAAGGGTCAGCCCCAGCATTTT. Protein product: CAAPPGGKGQPQHF.

This chain connects TRBV28 to TRBJ2-5; 7 bases line up with TRBD1. Trimming removed 6 bases from V and 2 bases from J; junction bases left unmatched: 12. The CDR3 is 16 residues long. Germline CDR1 and CDR2: MDHEN and SYDVKM. The CDR3 DNA reads TGTGCCAGCAGCCCCACCCCCGGACAGGATCAAGAGACCCAGTACTTC. The encoded protein is CASSPTPGQDQETQYF.

In its sample, this clonotype was seen once. The rearrangement joins TRBV27 to TRBJ2-2; D could derive from TRBD1 or TRBD2 (6 bases each). CDR1 is MNHEY, CDR2 SMNVEV, per germline (reference sequence). Between the trimmed V and J ends, which lost 5 bases and 9 bases, there was a span of 13 bases. This CDR3 contains 13 residues. The CDR3 DNA is TGTGCCAGCAGTCTAGGTGGGGGGCGGGAGCTGTTTTTT. Amino acid sequence: CASSLGGGRELFF.

V gene TRBV4-1 combines with J gene TRBJ1-1; D gene ambiguous. The CDR3 contains 14 residues. The germline V and J ends were trimmed by 2 bases and 2 bases, with 9 bases remaining between them. From germline, CDR1 is MGHRA and CDR2 YSYEKL. CDR3 in amino acids: CASSQYDTNTEAFF. The CDR3 DNA is TGCGCCAGCAGCCAATATGACACTAACACTGAAGCTTTCTTT.

The gene calls are TRBV2 and TRBJ2-3, with D perhaps TRBD1 (6 bases). This CDR3 has 13 residues. V lost 8 bases to trimming and J lost 5 bases, with 14 bases between them. CDR1 and CDR2 from the germline V gene are SNHLY and FYNNEI. CDR3 protein: CASEQGMGDTQYF. CDR3 DNA: TGTGCCAGCGAGCAGGGGATGGGAGATACGCAGTATTTT. Based on the CDR3 plus reference TRBV2 and TRBJ2-3, the full variable domain is EPEVTQTPSHQVTQMGQEVILRCVPISNHLYFYWYRQILGQKVEFLVSFYNNEISEKSEIFDDQFSVERPDGSNFTLKIRSTKLEDSAMYFCASEQGMGDTQYFGPGTRLTVL.

The CDR3 reads CASSLARGGGRKGTDTQYF. The CDR3 DNA sequence: TGTGCCAGCAGCTTGGCGAGAGGTGGCGGGAGAAAGGGCACAGATACGCAGTATTTT. The rearrangement uses TRBV5-6 and TRBJ2-3; TRBD2 agrees at 7 bases. CDR1 is SGHDT, CDR2 YYEEEE, per germline. The CDR3 extends over 19 amino acids. Unmatched junction bases numbered 14, after V lost 0 bases and J lost 1 base.

The J gene is TRBJ2-7, the V gene TRBV2, with TRBD2 as a possible D gene (6 bases). The CDR3 consists of 15 residues. The V end lost 7 bases, the J end lost 4 bases, and 20 bases lay between the germline ends. Germline V gives CDR1 SNHLY, CDR2 FYNNEI. The CDR3 sequence: CASMGIAEEFYEQYF. The CDR3 DNA reads as TGTGCCAGCATGGGAATAGCGGAAGAGTTTTACGAGCAGTACTTC.

V and J are TRBV2 and TRBJ2-7; TRBD1 agrees at 8 bases. Germline V lookup: CDR1 SNHLY, CDR2 FYNNEI. Trimming removed 3 bases from V and 2 bases from J; junction bases left unmatched: 6. CDR3 length equals 15 residues. The DNA for the CDR3 is TGTGCCAGCAGTGAGGGACAGGACCGCGCCTACGAGCAGTACTTC. Translated, it gives CASSEGQDRAYEQYF.

The chain joins TRBV6-2 or TRBV6-3 to TRBJ1-5; D may be TRBD1 (6 bases). CDR1 is MNHEY, CDR2 SVGEGT, per germline. Deletions cut 5 bases from V and 5 bases from J, with 13 bases between. This CDR3 is 14 amino acids long. This CDR3 reads CASSRTGAHQPQHF. The CDR3 nucleotides read TGTGCCAGCAGTCGGACGGGGGCGCATCAGCCCCAGCATTTT.

V gene TRBV6-1 combines with J gene TRBJ2-7; the match to TRBD1 covers 11 bases. This CDR3 comprises 16 residues. Trimming at V came to 8 bases and at J to 2 bases, leaving 11 bases not matched to a gene. Looked up from germline, CDR1 is MNHNS and CDR2 is SASEGT. The CDR3 DNA reads TGTGCCAGCCGTACGGGACAGGGGGTCCGAGCCTACGAGCAGTACTTC. Its translation is CASRTGQGVRAYEQYF.